Below, 22 T cell receptor beta chains from the same sample are listed, as sequenced in a study of shared clonotypes between healthy human individuals. Clones were read by immunoSEQ multiplex PCR, and TCRdb kept only the in-frame ones, dropping some. The table lists some 900,000 clones, around three quarters of them singletons. Sequenced sample: memory CD4+ T cells sorted from blood. Subset denoted: CD45RA-negative fraction. These receptor sequences come from a young man in good health.

The rearrangement uses TRBV30 and TRBJ1-6, with D perhaps TRBD1 (5 bases). The CDR3 length is 13 residues. The V and J ends lost 5 bases and 13 bases respectively, with 18 bases between them. The germline V gene has CDR1 GTSNPN and CDR2 SVGIG (reference sequence). For the CDR3, the DNA is TGTGCCTGGGAAAGGGGAGCTTATATTCCCCTCCACTTT. It specifies CAWERGAYIPLHF.

The gene calls are TRBV5-5 and TRBJ1-3, with D unresolved. Germline CDR1 and CDR2: SGHKS and YYEKEE (reference sequence). Trimming took 0 bases from V and 1 from J, leaving 8 bases between them. The CDR3 is 15 amino acids. DNA for the CDR3: TGTGCCAGCAGCTTGGAAGGTTTGTCTGGAAACACCATATATTTT. Its translation: CASSLEGLSGNTIYF.

The chain employs TRBV28 and TRBJ2-2, with a tentative D call TRBD2 (6 bases). V lost 10 bases to trimming and J lost 4 bases, with 16 bases between them. Germline CDR1 and CDR2: MDHEN and SYDVKM. The CDR3 extends over 14 amino acids. CDR3 sequence (DNA): TGTGCCACTAAACATGGGGGAGGCACCGGGGAGCTGTTTTTT. Translation: CATKHGGGTGELFF.

The CDR3, as DNA: TGTGCCAGCAGTGCCTCGGGACTTTCCGTCTATAGCAATCAGCCCCAGCATTTT. Protein: CASSASGLSVYSNQPQHF. The chain joins TRBV6-1 to TRBJ1-5; the D gene is possibly TRBD1 (5 bases). This CDR3 is built from 18 residues. The germline V and J ends were trimmed by 4 bases and 0 bases, with 19 bases remaining between them. The germline gives CDR1 MNHNS, CDR2 SASEGT.

The rearrangement joins TRBV5-1 to TRBJ2-2; D ambiguous. CDR3 length equals 15 residues. The V gene's germline CDR1 is SGHRS and CDR2 YFSETQ. V lost 2 bases to trimming and J lost 2 bases, with 10 bases between them. CDR3 protein: CASSLVTINTGELFF. CDR3 bases: TGCGCCAGCAGCTTAGTTACTATAAACACCGGGGAGCTGTTTTTT.

The genes are TRBV18 and TRBJ2-7; the D gene is possibly TRBD1 (5 bases). This CDR3 has 14 amino acids. V was pared by 0 bases and J by 2 bases, with 8 bases between. Germline CDR1 and CDR2: KGHSH and LQKENI. CDR3 sequence reads: CASSPPTAPYEQYF. As DNA, the CDR3 is TGTGCCAGCTCACCACCGACAGCACCCTACGAGCAGTACTTC.

This clone was seen only a few times. The chain couples TRBV5-8 to TRBJ2-5; D might be TRBD1 (5 bases). The V end was cut by 0 bases, the J end by 1 base, with 13 bases between. CDR1 and CDR2 (germline): SGHTS, YDEGEE. This CDR3 has 16 residues. The DNA of the CDR3 is TGTGCCAGCAGCTTGGGCGGCAGGGCGTCCCAAGAGACCCAGTACTTC. This sequence encodes CASSLGGRASQETQYF. Using reference TRBV5-8 and TRBJ2-5 for the parts outside the CDR3, the full variable domain is EAGVTQSPTHLIKTRGQQATLRCSPISGHTSVYWYQQALGLGLQFLLWYDEGEERNRGNFPPRFSGRQFPNYSSELNVNALELEDSALYLCASSLGGRASQETQYFGPGTRLLVL.

The V gene is TRBV6-1, the J gene TRBJ2-1; TRBD2 matches 15 bases. V shed 2 bases, J shed 10 bases, and the junction held 6 bases outside the gene matches. The CDR3 spans 16 residues. Looked up from germline, CDR1 is MNHNS and CDR2 is SASEGT. The CDR3 reads CASSELGLAGGREQFF. CDR3 nucleotide sequence: TGTGCCAGCAGTGAACTCGGACTAGCGGGGGGGCGCGAGCAGTTCTTC.

To note about this clone: Other DNA sequences in the same sample also yield this CDR3. CDR3 in amino acids: CASSIGAGGNQPQHF. The CDR3, as DNA: TGTGCCAGTAGTATAGGGGCAGGGGGCAATCAGCCCCAGCATTTT. The chain joins TRBV19 to TRBJ1-5, with D perhaps TRBD1 (6 bases). The CDR3 contains 15 residues. Germline-derived CDR1 and CDR2 are LNHDA and SQIVND (reference sequence). V was cut by 1 base and J by 2 bases, with 9 bases left in between.

The V call is TRBV30, the J call TRBJ2-5; D perhaps matches TRBD2 (5 bases). Trimming removed 2 bases from V and 4 bases from J, with 8 bases in between. Looked up from germline, CDR1 is GTSNPN and CDR2 is SVGIG (reference sequence). This CDR3 is built from 12 residues. CDR3 residues: CAWSLARETQYF. DNA of the CDR3: TGTGCCTGGAGTCTAGCCCGAGAGACCCAGTACTTC.

Here the CDR3 reads CASSRDRPNTGELFF. The CDR3 nucleotides read TGTGCCAGCAGTAGAGACAGGCCAAACACCGGGGAGCTGTTTTTT. J is TRBJ2-2 and V is TRBV2; tentative D call: TRBD1 (6 bases). Trimming took off 5 bases at V and 2 bases at J, with 12 bases between the two ends. This CDR3 has 15 amino acids. Looked up from germline, CDR1 is SNHLY and CDR2 is FYNNEI.

The chain combines TRBV5-1 with TRBJ2-7; TRBD2 matches 7 bases. Germline loops: CDR1 SGHRS, CDR2 YFSETQ. V trimming: 7 bases; J trimming: 2 bases; junction bases outside the gene matches: 6. The CDR3 is 13 residues long. The chain's CDR3 is CASSGGVTYEQYF. CDR3 nucleotide sequence: TGCGCCAGCTCTGGGGGGGTCACCTACGAGCAGTACTTC. Variable domain in full (rest from reference TRBV5-1 and TRBJ2-7): KAGVTQTPRYLIKTRGQQVTLSCSPISGHRSVSWYQQTPGQGLQFLFEYFSETQRNKGNFPGRFSGRQFSNSRSEMNVSTLELGDSALYLCASSGGVTYEQYFGPGTRLTVT.

This sequence joins TRBV7-8 and TRBJ1-6, with 10 positions matching TRBD1. V gave up 2 bases and J gave up 9 bases; unmatched junction bases: 1. CDR3 length: 14 amino acids. Looked up from germline, CDR1 is SGHVS and CDR2 is FQNEAQ. CDR3: CASSLWDRGSPLHF. In DNA, the CDR3 is TGTGCCAGCAGCTTATGGGACAGGGGTTCACCCCTCCACTTT.

This clone was detected only a few times. The rearrangement uses TRBV7-2 and TRBJ2-1; TRBD2 matches 8 bases. Germline trimming cut 1 base from V and 4 bases from J; bases unmatched to any gene: 3. This CDR3 has 15 amino acids. Germline V gene sequence: CDR1 SGHTA, CDR2 FQGNSA. This CDR3 reads CASSLVAGYYNEQFF. In nucleotides, the CDR3 is TGTGCCAGCAGCTTAGTAGCGGGATATTACAATGAGCAGTTCTTC.

This rearrangement joins TRBV7-2 to TRBJ2-2, with 7 bases lining up with TRBD1. CDR3 length: 14 amino acids. Looked up from germline, CDR1 is SGHTA and CDR2 is FQGNSA. Trimming removed 10 bases from V and 4 bases from J; junction bases left unmatched: 9. The CDR3 here is CANRRQGVTGELFF. The CDR3 nucleotides read TGTGCCAACCGGCGGCAGGGGGTCACCGGGGAGCTGTTTTTT.

The chain is built from TRBV4-3 and TRBJ2-3; D tentatively fits TRBD1 or TRBD2 (7 bases each). Trimming removed 0 bases from V and 4 bases from J, with 17 bases in between. Germline-derived CDR1 and CDR2 are LGHNA and YSLEER. The CDR3 loop spans 17 amino acids. The CDR3 here is CASSQDLGGRGPDTQYF. The CDR3 DNA reads as TGCGCCAGCAGCCAAGATCTAGGGGGGAGGGGGCCAGATACGCAGTATTTT.

V usage is TRBV14 and J usage is TRBJ2-4; weak D call: TRBD2 (5 bases). Trimming pared 2 bases from V and 8 bases from J, leaving 13 bases between. The length of the CDR3 is 14 residues. Germline V gene data show CDR1 as SGHDN and CDR2 as FVKESK. For the CDR3, the DNA is TGTGCCAGCAGCCAAAGGAGCGAGGGAGACATTCAGTACTTC. As protein: CASSQRSEGDIQYF.

This chain connects TRBV6-5 to TRBJ1-1, with D hard to call. Trimming removed 5 bases at V and 5 bases at J, with 12 bases between. This CDR3 comprises 13 residues. The germline gives CDR1 MNHEY, CDR2 SVGAGI. CDR3 loop: CASSGGGWTEAFF. Written as DNA, the CDR3 is TGTGCCAGCAGTGGAGGCGGGTGGACTGAAGCTTTCTTT.

There are a few counts of this clone. The sample has other DNA sequences that encode this CDR3 too. The genes are TRBV28 and TRBJ2-7; 7 bases line up with TRBD1. Germline V CDR1 and CDR2: MDHEN, SYDVKM. The V segment lost 4 bases and the J segment 2 bases; nucleotides outside the gene matches: 5. There are 14 residues in the CDR3. CDR3 sequence (DNA): TGTGCCAGCAGTTCACCGGGACAGACCTACGAGCAGTACTTC. It encodes CASSSPGQTYEQYF.

The chain carries TRBV5-5 and TRBJ1-2; D ambiguous. Germline V gene data show CDR1 as SGHKS and CDR2 as YYEKEE (reference sequence). This CDR3 is built from 15 residues. Trimming shortened V by 2 bases and J by 4 bases, and 15 bases separated the two germline ends. The CDR3 DNA is TGTGCCAGCAGCTTTACAGATTCTCTTGGCTATGGCTACACCTTC. Protein sequence: CASSFTDSLGYGYTF. The full variable domain, its missing parts supplied by reference TRBV5-5 and TRBJ1-2, is DAGVTQSPTHLIKTRGQQVTLRCSPISGHKSVSWYQQVLGQGPQFIFQYYEKEERGRGNFPDRFSARQFPNYSSELNVNALLLGDSALYLCASSFTDSLGYGYTFGSGTRLTVV.

There are many counts of this clone. V usage is TRBV5-1 and J usage is TRBJ2-7; 7 nucleotides align to TRBD1. Trimming removed 3 bases from V and 0 bases from J; junction bases left unmatched: 3. This CDR3 is built from 14 residues. Per germline, CDR1 SGHRS and CDR2 YFSETQ. Here the CDR3 reads CASSSGQSSYEQYF. Written as DNA, the CDR3 is TGCGCCAGCAGCTCGGGACAGAGCTCCTACGAGCAGTACTTC.

The rearrangement joins TRBV5-1 to TRBJ2-2, with 9 positions matching TRBD2. Germline assignment: CDR1 SGHRS and CDR2 YFSETQ. The CDR3 extends over 15 amino acids. Unmatched junction bases numbered 2, after V lost 2 bases and J lost 3 bases. The CDR3, as DNA: TGCGCCAGCAGCTTCTGGACTAGCGACACCGGGGAGCTGTTTTTT. Translated, it gives CASSFWTSDTGELFF.